The 30 T cell receptor beta chains given below trace back to one sample, sequenced in a study of T cells expressing NK-cell markers. TCRdb reanalyzed the 5' RACE reads, giving one entry per CDR3 protein sequence and no DNA. This sample contains around 140,000 distinct CDR3 sequences. Sequencing was performed on blood T cells: a sorted CD56 or NKG2C T cell subset, CD4+ or CD8+ T cells, or bulk PBMC T cells (not recorded which). Receptors originate from a man younger than 30 in good health.

V usage is TRBV4-1 and J usage is TRBJ2-1; the D gene TCRdb calls, TRBD1, cannot be checked with no DNA. Germline CDR1 reads MGHRA; CDR2 reads YSYEKL. This CDR3 spans 22 amino acids. The CDR3 protein is CASSQYRSTGAVNSGAYNEQFF.

This rearrangement joins TRBV5-1 to TRBJ2-7; TCRdb indicates TRBD1, and absent DNA this call remains unverified. This CDR3 contains 15 residues. In germline, CDR1 is SGHRS, CDR2 YFSETQ. CDR3 protein: CASSDNPRDGDKQYF. The variable domain in full, completed from reference TRBV5-1 and TRBJ2-7, reads KAGVTQTPRYLIKTRGQQVTLSCSPISGHRSVSWYQQTPGQGLQFLFEYFSETQRNKGNFPGRFSGRQFSNSRSEMNVSTLELGDSALYLCASSDNPRDGDKQYFGPGTRLTVT.

The chain joins TRBV7-8 to TRBJ2-1; the TCRdb call, TRBD2, lacks DNA for checking. The CDR3 contains 15 residues. Per germline, CDR1 SGHVS and CDR2 FQNEAQ. This CDR3 is CASSSSGGSYNEQFF. The whole variable domain, remainder taken from reference TRBV7-8 and TRBJ2-1, is GAGVSQSPRYKVAKRGQDVALRCDPISGHVSLFWYQQALGQGPEFLTYFQNEAQLDKSGLPSDRFFAERPEGSVSTLKIQRTQQEDSAVYLCASSSSGGSYNEQFFGPGTRLTVL.

CDR3 residues: CASSLVGYVNNEQFF. This chain links TRBV27 with TRBJ2-1. Per germline, CDR1 MNHEY and CDR2 SMNVEV (reference sequence). The CDR3 is 15 amino acids.

The chain employs TRBV28 and TRBJ2-7. Germline V gene sequence: CDR1 MDHEN, CDR2 SYDVKM. This CDR3 is built from 14 residues. The CDR3 loop reads CASILTGRTYEQYF.

V gene TRBV28 combines with J gene TRBJ2-7; TCRdb calls TRBD1, which cannot be checked without DNA. CDR3 length: 13 residues. Germline values: CDR1 MDHEN, CDR2 SYDVKM. CDR3 residues: CASAGVTYYEQYF.

The chain uses TRBV7-6 and TRBJ2-3; no DNA is available, so the TRBD2 call from TCRdb remains unchecked. Germline CDR1 and CDR2: SGHVS and FNYEAQ. The CDR3 covers 16 residues. The CDR3 reads CASSFFGGGNTDTQYF.

V is TRBV5-4 and J is TRBJ2-7; the TRBD2 assignment by TCRdb is unverifiable without DNA. This CDR3 contains 15 residues. CDR1 and CDR2 from the germline V gene are SGHNT and YYREEE (reference sequence). The CDR3 reads CASSLIAGAAYEQYF.

The chain has TRBV28 and TRBJ2-5; the D call of TRBD1 rests on TCRdb alone, since no DNA is present to check it. The CDR3 is 16 amino acids. Per the germline V gene, CDR1 is MDHEN and CDR2 is SYDVKM. The CDR3 reads CASSLYGQGTMETQYF. Based on the CDR3 plus reference TRBV28 and TRBJ2-5, the full variable domain is DVKVTQSSRYLVKRTGEKVFLECVQDMDHENMFWYRQDPGLGLRLIYFSYDVKMKEKGDIPEGYSVSREKKERFSLILESASTNQTSMYLCASSLYGQGTMETQYFGPGTRLLVL.

The chain is built from TRBV9 and TRBJ2-3; TCRdb indicates TRBD1, and absent DNA this call remains unverified. CDR3 length: 15 residues. Germline CDR1 reads SGDLS; CDR2 reads YYNGEE. CDR3 in amino acids: CASSVEDIVTDTQYF.

The chain carries TRBV6-5 and TRBJ2-3; TCRdb's D call, TRBD1, is unchecked because there is no DNA. Germline CDR1 reads MNHEY; CDR2 reads SVGAGI. This CDR3 comprises 15 residues. The chain's CDR3 is CASSYFVGVADTQYF.

The chain employs TRBV10-3 and TRBJ2-2; TCRdb reports TRBD1, a call that lacks DNA to check it against. The CDR3 has 14 residues. Per germline, CDR1 ENHRY and CDR2 SYGVKD. CDR3 loop: CAISVGQGAGELFF.

The rearrangement links TRBV5-6 to TRBJ2-1. Germline V gene lookup returns CDR1 SGHDT and CDR2 YYEEEE. CDR3 length equals 15 residues. CDR3 in amino acids: CASTMGGFDYNEQFF.

The gene calls are TRBV12-3 or TRBV12-4 and TRBJ1-2. The CDR3 is 12 amino acids. The CDR3 loop is CASSQDNYGYTF.

The chain recombines TRBV4-2 with TRBJ1-5. This CDR3 is 14 amino acids long. CDR1 is LGHNA and CDR2 is YNFKEQ in the germline V gene. The CDR3 region is CASSQDAENQPQHF.

The J gene is TRBJ2-7, the V gene TRBV15; lacking DNA, the TRBD2 call made by TCRdb goes unchecked. Per the germline V gene, CDR1 is LNHNV and CDR2 is YYDKDF (reference sequence). The CDR3 has 15 amino acids. CDR3 protein: CATSPDYPSSYEQYF.

The V call is TRBV12-3 or TRBV12-4, the J call TRBJ2-7. This CDR3 has 14 amino acids. The CDR3 protein is CASSPDTISYEQYF.

V and J are TRBV5-1 and TRBJ1-1; checking the TCRdb D call of TRBD1 is not possible without DNA. Germline lookup yields CDR1 SGHRS and CDR2 YFSETQ. The CDR3 length is 13 residues. The CDR3 reads CASSATTDTEAFF.

The V and J genes are TRBV27 and TRBJ1-1; the D call from TCRdb, TRBD1, cannot be confirmed without DNA. Germline V gene lookup returns CDR1 MNHEY and CDR2 SMNVEV (reference sequence). The CDR3 has 17 amino acids. The CDR3 region is CASSLSPPGLRNTEAFF.

The chain carries TRBV28 and TRBJ2-1; the TRBD1 assignment by TCRdb is unverifiable without DNA. This CDR3 has 12 residues. From germline, CDR1 is MDHEN and CDR2 SYDVKM. This CDR3 reads CASSPPSGGQFF.

This rearrangement joins TRBV12-3 or TRBV12-4 to TRBJ2-2; with no DNA, the TCRdb D assignment of TRBD1 cannot be verified. The CDR3 extends over 14 amino acids. Here the CDR3 reads CASNMDRATGELFF.

V usage is TRBV7-9 and J usage is TRBJ2-1; TCRdb reports TRBD2, a call that lacks DNA to check it against. This CDR3 is 16 amino acids long. The germline CDR1 and CDR2 sequences are SEHNR and FQNEAQ (reference sequence). The CDR3 sequence: CASSFLLAGAYNEQFF. Full variable domain (remainder filled in from reference TRBV7-9 and TRBJ2-1): DTGVSQNPRHKITKRGQNVTFRCDPISEHNRLYWYRQTLGQGPEFLTYFQNEAQLEKSRLLSDRFSAERPKGSFSTLEIQRTEQGDSAMYLCASSFLLAGAYNEQFFGPGTRLTVL.

V usage is TRBV15 and J usage is TRBJ2-3. Germline V gene sequence: CDR1 LNHNV, CDR2 YYDKDF (reference sequence). This CDR3 comprises 15 residues. CDR3 sequence: CATSRVFTSTDTQYF.

The chain recombines TRBV4-3 with TRBJ2-1. Germline CDR1 reads LGHNA; CDR2 reads YSLEER. CDR3 size: 15 residues. The CDR3: CASSPARQAYNEQFF.

The J gene is TRBJ2-3, the V gene TRBV4-2; the D gene TCRdb calls, TRBD2, cannot be checked with no DNA. Germline V lookup: CDR1 LGHNA, CDR2 YNFKEQ. The CDR3 has 16 residues. CDR3 region: CASSGEGGPGSDTQYF.

The genes are TRBV20-1 and TRBJ2-3; TCRdb picks TRBD1, but there is no DNA to check that call. The CDR3 is made up of 15 amino acids. The germline CDR1 and CDR2 sequences are DFQATT and SNEGSKA (reference sequence). The CDR3 is CSASGSGAPVDTQYF.

The J gene is TRBJ1-5, the V gene TRBV30; TCRdb returns TRBD1, unconfirmable since there is no DNA. The CDR3 runs 16 residues. The germline gives CDR1 GTSNPN, CDR2 SVGIG (reference sequence). The CDR3 is CAWSGPGQEGNQPQHF.

The J gene is TRBJ1-2, the V gene TRBV6-5. This CDR3 contains 13 residues. Germline CDR1 reads MNHEY; CDR2 reads SVGAGI. CDR3 residues: CASSQSENYGYTF.

This chain links TRBV30 with TRBJ2-1; TCRdb's assignment of TRBD1 cannot be checked, as there is no DNA. This CDR3 has 15 amino acids. CDR1 is GTSNPN, CDR2 SVGIG, per germline (reference sequence). This chain's CDR3 is CAWSAGTTAYNEQFF. Based on the CDR3 plus reference TRBV30 and TRBJ2-1, the full variable domain is SQTIHQWPATLVQPVGSPLSLECTVEGTSNPNLYWYRQAAGRGLQLLFYSVGIGQISSEVPQNLSASRPQDRQFILSSKKLLLSDSGFYLCAWSAGTTAYNEQFFGPGTRLTVL.

The gene calls are TRBV5-4 and TRBJ2-3; the D gene TCRdb calls, TRBD1, cannot be checked with no DNA. This CDR3 has 16 amino acids. CDR1 and CDR2 from the germline V gene are SGHNT and YYREEE (reference sequence). The CDR3 loop reads CASSLGSWGDPGTQYF.